This TCR beta chain emerged from a study of blood T cell repertoires in COVID-19. In the study overall: T cells, B-cell-depleted T cells, or PBMCs provided the cDNA or gDNA that served as material.

Some clones are missing from TCRdb's copy, which holds only in-frame ones; the method was immunoSEQ multiplex PCR. The sample consists of roughly 200,000 clones, over 80% of them appearing once. The V end was cut by 5 bases, the J end by 4 bases, with 20 bases between. CDR3 length equals 16 residues. Germline-derived CDR1 and CDR2 are SNHLY and FYNNEI. Cohorts were based on clinical histories the participants reported. Donors of Cohort 3 who recovered were those that had two negative PCRs, clearance, or symptom resolution. The specimen was PBMCs or T cells enriched from blood (not recorded which). The clonotype was recovered from a man aged 25-45 years who had recovered from COVID-19. The rearrangement uses TRBV2 and TRBJ1-1; D is unresolved. The CDR3 here is CASSSSAGRLGTEAFF. DNA of the CDR3: TGTGCCAGCAGTTCATCGGCAGGTCGATTAGGCACTGAAGCTTTCTTT.